This TCR beta chain appears in the sequencing data of a study of persistence of HIV-infected CD4 T cells. Germline loops: CDR1 LGHDT, CDR2 YNNKEL (reference sequence). V was pared by 3 bases and J by 10 bases, with 10 bases between. The CDR3 consists of 12 residues. Details on this clone: What it recognizes is unknown. The same CDR3 also results from other DNA sequences found in this sample.

The immunoSEQ assay was version 4, run in survey mode. TCRdb keeps only in-frame clones here, not all; method: immunoSEQ multiplex PCR. The data hold under 20,000 clones, with roughly 60% observed a single time. Study-level points and caveats: Compared with CD3/CD28-stimulated cells, CMV- and Gag-responding cells showed lower TCRbeta richness.

Overlapping HIV-1 Gag 15-mer peptides at approximately 0.96 ug per peptide per mL were used. CD4+ T cells upregulating both CD40 ligand and CD69 were sorted as responding cells. Suppressive ART was started during chronic HIV-1 infection in these adults. The clonotype comes from an adult woman with HIV who was CMV-seropositive. The sequences come from CD4+ T cells sorted from PBMCs after roughly 18-hour stimulation, collected from a patient who received antiretroviral therapy. This sequence joins TRBV3-1 (or the pseudogene TRBV3-2) and TRBJ2-1; no firm D call. CDR3 sequence (DNA): TGTGCCAGCAGCCAGGCCGAGTCCGAGCAGTTCTTC. This gives the protein CASSQAESEQFF.